This TCR beta chain appears in the sequencing data of a study of CD8+ T cells in alopecia areata. Study in general: For the treated group, dosing was oral tofacitinib at 5 to 10 mg twice daily. Whole-study findings and limits: Relative to mice, TCR sharing across patients was less clear, a difference possibly HLA-related.

Specified treatment: oral pan-JAK inhibitor, 5-10 mg twice daily. TCR sequencing used cDNA made by reverse transcription of extracted RNA. The protocol was immunoSEQ multiplex PCR, while the TCRdb copy is restricted to in-frame clones and leaves out a portion. The sample includes approximately 200,000 clones, 40% to 45% of them seen just once. The CDR3 extends over 18 amino acids. Germline CDR1 reads SGHTA; CDR2 reads FQGNSA. The trim removed 1 base at V and 5 bases at J, leaving 12 bases unmatched. As to this clone: The antigen remains undetermined.

The input for sequencing was CD4+ T cells sorted from blood, taken at approximately week 36, from a patient treated with tofacitinib. The TCR originated in a human donor with alopecia areata. The V call is TRBV7-2, the J call TRBJ2-5, with 11 bases fitting TRBD2. The CDR3 reads CASSLESSGRIARETQYF. DNA for the CDR3: TGTGCCAGCAGCTTAGAATCTAGCGGGAGGATTGCCCGGGAGACCCAGTACTTC.